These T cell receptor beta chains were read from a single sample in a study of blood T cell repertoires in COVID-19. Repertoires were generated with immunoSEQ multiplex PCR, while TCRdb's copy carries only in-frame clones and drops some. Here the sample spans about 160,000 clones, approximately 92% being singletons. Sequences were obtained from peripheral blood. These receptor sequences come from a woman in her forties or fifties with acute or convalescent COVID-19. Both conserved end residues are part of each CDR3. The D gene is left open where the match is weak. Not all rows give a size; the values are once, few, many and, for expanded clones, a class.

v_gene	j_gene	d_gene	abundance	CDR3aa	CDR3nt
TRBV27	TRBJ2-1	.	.	CASSRSSYNEQFF	TGTGCCAGCAGTCGGAGCTCCTACAATGAGCAGTTCTTC
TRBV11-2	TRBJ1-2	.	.	CASSLTGGYGYTF	TGTGCCAGCAGCTTAACCGGGGGCTATGGCTACACCTTC
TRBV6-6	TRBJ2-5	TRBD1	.	CASSKDRGTVETQYF	TGTGCCAGCAGTAAGGACAGGGGAACGGTAGAGACCCAGTACTTC
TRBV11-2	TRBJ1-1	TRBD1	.	CASSLDEGANTEAFF	TGTGCCAGCAGCTTAGATGAGGGGGCGAACACTGAAGCTTTCTTT
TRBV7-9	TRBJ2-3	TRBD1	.	CASSKRQGPTDTQYF	TGTGCCAGCAGCAAAAGACAGGGACCCACAGATACGCAGTATTTT
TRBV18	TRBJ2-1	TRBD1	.	CASSPRWQGAGDEQFF	TGTGCCAGCTCACCCCGTTGGCAGGGGGCTGGAGATGAGCAGTTCTTC
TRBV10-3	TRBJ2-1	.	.	CAISEPGGEKASYEQFF	TGTGCCATCAGTGAGCCGGGCGGGGAAAAGGCTTCCTATGAGCAGTTCTTC
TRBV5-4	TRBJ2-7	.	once	CASSPEGPSGSYEQYF	TGTGCCAGCAGCCCGGAAGGACCCAGCGGGTCCTACGAGCAGTACTTC
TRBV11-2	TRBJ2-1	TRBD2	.	CASSSGAGVWNEQFF	TGTGCCAGCAGCTCCGGGGCGGGAGTATGGAATGAGCAGTTCTTC
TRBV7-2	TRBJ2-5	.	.	CASSLFGIQETQYF	TGTGCCAGCAGCTTATTCGGGATACAAGAGACCCAGTACTTC
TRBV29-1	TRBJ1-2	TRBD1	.	CSAGGQKGYTF	TGCAGCGCAGGGGGACAGAAGGGCTACACCTTC
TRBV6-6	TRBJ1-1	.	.	CASRARWTPNTEAFF	TGTGCCAGCAGGGCTAGATGGACACCGAACACTGAAGCTTTCTTT